This TCR beta chain comes out of a study of human T cells and chemical hapten exposure. Study as a whole: Largely, small differences in pooled library volume made per-sample TCR yields vary. The study's findings and limits: TCRs whose frequency exceeded 1 in 1000 remained the same following DPC sensitization.

Specified time point: healthy volunteer bleed at 2 weeks. Total RNA was isolated from unfractionated whole blood. With respect to this clonotype: Its antigen is undetermined.

This CDR3 region has 16 residues. V gave up 6 bases and J gave up 3 bases; unmatched junction bases: 7. Via MiXCR, TCRdb re-called the RACE reads, giving one row per CDR3 protein. The sample contains approximately 97,000 distinct CDR3 sequences, approximately 9.7% of which appear only once. This TCR came from a female donor in good health. Some clones in this sample may be carry-over from other donors' samples. The rearrangement joins TRBV12-3 or TRBV12-4 to TRBJ2-3; TRBD2 matches 12 bases. The sequencing sample was made of whole blood. The CDR3 is CASRSLAGGGTDTQYF. The CDR3 nucleotides read TGTGCCAGCAGGTCTCTAGCGGGAGGGGGGACAGATACGCAGTATTTT.